A selection of T cell receptor beta chains follows, all from one sample in a study of CD8 T cells in ankylosing spondylitis. TCRdb itself ran the 5' RACE reads through MiXCR, one entry per CDR3 protein. Here the sample spans 150,000 to 200,000 distinct CDR3 sequences, 13% being singletons. The sample taken for sequencing was blood, either unsorted or a sorted T cell fraction (not recorded which). Receptor source: a female donor with ankylosing spondylitis or in good health (not recorded which). The CDR3 runs from the conserved cysteine through the conserved F or W. The D gene is left open where the match is weak. For some rows the clone size is stated as once, few or many, or as a class when expanded; others skip it.

TRBD1 TRBJ2-2 TRBV5-1 . TGCGCCAGCAGCGTATTCGGGACAGGGGGTTACACCGGGGAGCTGTTTTTT CASSVFGTGGYTGELFF
. TRBJ2-7 TRBV6-1 few TGTGCCAGCAGTGAACATGGAACATCCATCCCCTACGAGCAGTACTTC CASSEHGTSIPYEQYF
. TRBJ1-2 TRBV5-6 many TGTGCCAGCAGCTTAGAGGCCTATGGCTACACCTTC CASSLEAYGYTF
. TRBJ2-1 TRBV20-1 many TGCAGTGCTACACCCCGGGACCAGACAAATGAGCAGTTCTTC CSATPRDQTNEQFF
. TRBJ2-7 TRBV12-3/TRBV12-4 many TGTGCCAGCACCACCGCAGGGTTGAACTACGAGCAGTACTTC CASTTAGLNYEQYF
. TRBJ1-1 TRBV5-1 many TGCGCCAGCAGCTACGGGGGCGGAACTGAAGCTTTCTTT CASSYGGGTEAFF
. TRBJ1-2 TRBV12-3/TRBV12-4 few TGTGCCAGCAGAAGAGACAGGCCCCTGGATGGCTACACCTTC CASRRDRPLDGYTF
. TRBJ2-2 TRBV3-1 many TGTGCCAGCAGCAAGGGGGGGACTTACACCGGGGAGCTGTTTTTT CASSKGGTYTGELFF
TRBD2 TRBJ2-7 TRBV5-1 many TGCGCCAGCAGCTTGGATACCGGGACTAGTTTCGAGCAGTACTTC CASSLDTGTSFEQYF
. TRBJ1-1 TRBV19 . TGTGCCAGTAGTCGGGGGGACATCATGTATCGTGAAGCTTTCTTT CASSRGDIMYREAFF
. TRBJ2-2 TRBV24-1 many TGTGCCACCAGTGACCCCGACCGGTCGAACACCGGGGAGCTGTTTTTT CATSDPDRSNTGELFF
. TRBJ1-4 TRBV19 few TGTGCCAGTAGTATCATGGGGGCAACTAATGAAAAACTGTTTTTT CASSIMGATNEKLFF
. TRBJ2-1 TRBV29-1 many TGCAGCGTTGTTAGCGGGGGACAGGCGCAGGAGTTCTTC CSVVSGGQAQEFF
TRBD1 TRBJ2-1 TRBV9 many TGTGCCAGCAGCGACCTTTCGACAGGGGGCACCTACAATGAGCAGTTCTTC CASSDLSTGGTYNEQFF
. TRBJ2-1 TRBV7-2 many TGTGCCAGCAGCTTAGTAGGCCGGACCAAATACAATGAGCAGTTCTTC CASSLVGRTKYNEQFF
. TRBJ1-1 TRBV12-5 . TGTGCTAGTGGTTCCCCCAGGGAAGGGACTCTTGAAGCTTTCTTT CASGSPREGTLEAFF
. TRBJ1-3 TRBV29-1 many TGCAGCGTCGGGAACTCTGGAAACACCATATATTTT CSVGNSGNTIYF
TRBD2 TRBJ2-2 TRBV11-2 . TGTGCCAGCAGGCGACTAGCGGGAGGGCCGGGTAGCGGGGAGCTGTTTTTT CASRRLAGGPGSGELFF
TRBD1 TRBJ1-1 TRBV29-1 . TGCAGCGTCGCTTACAGGGGGGCTGAAGCTTTCTTT CSVAYRGAEAFF